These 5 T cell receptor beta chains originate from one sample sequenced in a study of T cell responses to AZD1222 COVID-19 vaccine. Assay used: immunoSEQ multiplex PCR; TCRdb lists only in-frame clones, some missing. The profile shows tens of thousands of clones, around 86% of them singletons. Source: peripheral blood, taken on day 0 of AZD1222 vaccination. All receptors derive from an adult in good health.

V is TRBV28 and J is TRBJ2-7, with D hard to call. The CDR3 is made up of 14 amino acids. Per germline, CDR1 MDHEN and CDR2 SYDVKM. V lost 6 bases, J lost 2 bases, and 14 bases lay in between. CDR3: CASSRLAIPYEQYF. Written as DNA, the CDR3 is TGTGCCAGCAGCCGCTTGGCGATACCCTACGAGCAGTACTTC.

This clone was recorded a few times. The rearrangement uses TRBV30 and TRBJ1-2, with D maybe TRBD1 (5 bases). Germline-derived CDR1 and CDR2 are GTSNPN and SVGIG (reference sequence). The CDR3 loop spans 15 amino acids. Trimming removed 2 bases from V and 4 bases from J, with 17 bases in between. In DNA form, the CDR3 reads TGTGCCTGGAGTCCATTTACAGGCAGACGCTATGGCTACACCTTC. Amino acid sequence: CAWSPFTGRRYGYTF.

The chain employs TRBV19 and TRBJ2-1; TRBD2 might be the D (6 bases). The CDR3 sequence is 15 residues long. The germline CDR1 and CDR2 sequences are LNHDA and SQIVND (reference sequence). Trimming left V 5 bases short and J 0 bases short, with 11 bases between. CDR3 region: CASSPSGDSYNEQFF. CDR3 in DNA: TGTGCCAGTAGTCCATCGGGGGACTCCTACAATGAGCAGTTCTTC.

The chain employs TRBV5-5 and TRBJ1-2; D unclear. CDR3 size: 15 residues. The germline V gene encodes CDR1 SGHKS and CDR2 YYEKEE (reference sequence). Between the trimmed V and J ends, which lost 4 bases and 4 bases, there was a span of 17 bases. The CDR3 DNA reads TGTGCCAGCAGCGCTTACCAACAAGTGAGCTATGGCTACACCTTC. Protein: CASSAYQQVSYGYTF.

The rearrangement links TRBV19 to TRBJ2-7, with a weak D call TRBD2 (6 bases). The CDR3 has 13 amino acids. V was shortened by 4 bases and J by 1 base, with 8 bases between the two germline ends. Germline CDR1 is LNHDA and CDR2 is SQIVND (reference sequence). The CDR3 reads CASSRRDSYEQYF. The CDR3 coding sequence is TGTGCCAGTAGTAGGCGGGATTCCTACGAGCAGTACTTC.